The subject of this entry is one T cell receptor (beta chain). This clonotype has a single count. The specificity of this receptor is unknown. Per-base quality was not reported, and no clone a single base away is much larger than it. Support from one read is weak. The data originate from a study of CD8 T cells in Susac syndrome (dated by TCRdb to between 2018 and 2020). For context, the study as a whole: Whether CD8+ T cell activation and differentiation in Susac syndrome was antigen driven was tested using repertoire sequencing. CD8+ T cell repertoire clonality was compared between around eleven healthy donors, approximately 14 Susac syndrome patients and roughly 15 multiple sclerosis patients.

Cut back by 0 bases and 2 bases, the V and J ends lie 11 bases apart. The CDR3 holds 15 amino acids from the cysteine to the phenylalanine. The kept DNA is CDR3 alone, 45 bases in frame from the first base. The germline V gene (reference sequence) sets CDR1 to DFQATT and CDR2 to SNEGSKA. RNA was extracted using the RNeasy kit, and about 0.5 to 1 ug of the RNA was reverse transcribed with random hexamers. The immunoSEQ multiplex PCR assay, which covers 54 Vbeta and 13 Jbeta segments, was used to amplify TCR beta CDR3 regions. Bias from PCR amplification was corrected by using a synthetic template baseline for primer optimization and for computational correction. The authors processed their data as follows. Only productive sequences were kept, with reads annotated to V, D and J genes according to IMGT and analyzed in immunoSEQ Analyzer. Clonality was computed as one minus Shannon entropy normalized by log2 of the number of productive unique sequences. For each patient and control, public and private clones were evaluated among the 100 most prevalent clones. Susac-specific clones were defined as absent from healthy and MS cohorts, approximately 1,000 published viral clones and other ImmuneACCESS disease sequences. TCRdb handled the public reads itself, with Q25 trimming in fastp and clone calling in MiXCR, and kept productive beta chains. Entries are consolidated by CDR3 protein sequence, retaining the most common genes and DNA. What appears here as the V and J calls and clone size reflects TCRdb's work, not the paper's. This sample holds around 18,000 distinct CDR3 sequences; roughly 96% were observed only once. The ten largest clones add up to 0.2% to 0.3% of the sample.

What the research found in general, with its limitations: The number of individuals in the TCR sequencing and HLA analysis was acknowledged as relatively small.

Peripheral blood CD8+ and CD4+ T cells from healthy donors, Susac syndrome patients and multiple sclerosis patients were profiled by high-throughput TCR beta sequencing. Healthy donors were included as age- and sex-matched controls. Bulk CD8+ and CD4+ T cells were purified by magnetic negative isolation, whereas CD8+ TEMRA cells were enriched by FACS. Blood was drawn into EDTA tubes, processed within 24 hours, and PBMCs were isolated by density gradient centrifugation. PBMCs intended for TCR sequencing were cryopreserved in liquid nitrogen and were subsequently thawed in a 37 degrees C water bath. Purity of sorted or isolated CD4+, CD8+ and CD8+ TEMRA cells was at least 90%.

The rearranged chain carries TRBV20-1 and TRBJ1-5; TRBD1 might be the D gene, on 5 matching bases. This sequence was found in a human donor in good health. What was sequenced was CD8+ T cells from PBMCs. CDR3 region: CSARDLLGGNQPQHF. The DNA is TGCAGTGCTAGAGATCTCCTAGGGGGCAATCAGCCCCAGCATTTT.